Listed below are T cell receptor beta chains from one sample, sequenced in a study of T-cell memory formation after mild COVID-19. TCRdb re-derived calls from the 5' RACE reads in MiXCR, one entry per CDR3 protein. The table lists 130,000 to 150,000 distinct CDR3 sequences, 6% to 6.5% of them singletons, with 2% to 2.5% in the top ten. Specimen: PBMCs or a T cell subset sorted from them (not recorded which). All receptors come from an adult woman who had mild COVID-19 (a few samples of this study predate the infection). Cell type and time point are not known. Both conserved end residues are part of each CDR3. A D gene is named only where the DNA matches it firmly. Some rows have no size entry. The others give once, few or many, or a class for an expanded clone.

clone size	D gene	V gene	J gene	CDR3 DNA	CDR3 protein
many	TRBD1	TRBV24-1	TRBJ2-2	TGTGCCACCAGTGACCGACAGGGTATCTCGACCACCGGGGAGCTGTTTTTT	CATSDRQGISTTGELFF
-	TRBD1	TRBV9	TRBJ2-1	TGTGCCAGCAGCGTAGGGACAGGGAGGAGGACCTACAATGAGCAGTTCTTC	CASSVGTGRRTYNEQFF
-	TRBD1	TRBV5-1	TRBJ1-1	TGCGCCAGCAGTCTACAGGGGATCTCCCTGAACACTGAAGCTTTCTTT	CASSLQGISLNTEAFF
many	TRBD1	TRBV12-3/TRBV12-4	TRBJ2-7	TGTGCCAGCAGCAGCTCCCGGACAGGGGGATACGAGCAGTACTTC	CASSSSRTGGYEQYF
many	TRBD2	TRBV20-1	TRBJ2-7	TGCAGTGCTAGAGCGGGAGGGCCGGCCACTGGGCAGTACTTC	CSARAGGPATGQYF
many	TRBD1	TRBV4-3	TRBJ2-4	TGCGCCAGCAGCCAATCCGGGACAGGAAAAAACATTCAGTACTTC	CASSQSGTGKNIQYF
many	-	TRBV20-1	TRBJ2-3	TGCAGTGCTAGAGGTAGCAGGGGAGCGGGAGATACGCAGTATTTT	CSARGSRGAGDTQYF
-	TRBD1	TRBV30	TRBJ1-1	TGTGCCTGGAGCGCCGGGACAGTTGAAGCTTTCTTT	CAWSAGTVEAFF
many	-	TRBV4-3	TRBJ2-1	TGCGCCAGCAGCCAAGGGGCGGGAAACTCCTACAATGAGCAGTTCTTC	CASSQGAGNSYNEQFF
-	-	TRBV4-1	TRBJ1-5	TGCGCCAGCAGCCAAGAAGACAGTTTCAATCAGCCCCAGCATTTT	CASSQEDSFNQPQHF
few	-	TRBV7-7	TRBJ2-1	TGTGCTAGCAGCTTAGTCGTCGGGACCTACAATGAGCAGTTCTTC	CASSLVVGTYNEQFF
few	-	TRBV5-6	TRBJ1-2	TGTGCCAGCACAAGGGGTTTCGAAGATGGCTACACCTTC	CASTRGFEDGYTF
many	-	TRBV20-1	TRBJ2-7	TGCAGTTCCTTTGCCCCGGGCAGGGCTGAGCAGTACTTC	CSSFAPGRAEQYF
many	-	TRBV7-9	TRBJ2-7	TGTGCCAGCAGCTTAGGCCTTACAGGGACCTACGAGCAGTACTTC	CASSLGLTGTYEQYF
few	TRBD2	TRBV6-1	TRBJ2-5	TGTGCCAGCAGTGAGAGTTGGTCGGGAGGGCTGGAGACCCAGTACTTC	CASSESWSGGLETQYF
-	-	TRBV12-3/TRBV12-4	TRBJ1-1	TGTGCCAGCCTAGGACCGGGACAAGTAAACACTGAAGCTTTCTTT	CASLGPGQVNTEAFF
few	-	TRBV24-1	TRBJ2-7	TGTGCCACCAGTGATTCCCGCGGACAGTCGCGGGAGCAGTACTTC	CATSDSRGQSREQYF
many	TRBD2	TRBV10-3	TRBJ2-3	TGTGCCATCACAGAGCGGGGGCAGGATACGCAGTATTTT	CAITERGQDTQYF
many	TRBD1	TRBV7-2	TRBJ2-7	TGTGCCAGCAGCACCCGGACTGGACAGGGTTTACACGAGCAGTACTTC	CASSTRTGQGLHEQYF
many	-	TRBV6-5	TRBJ2-2	TGTGCCAGCAGTCTTACCGGGGAGCTGTTTTTT	CASSLTGELFF
-	-	TRBV11-2	TRBJ1-1	TGTGCCAGCAGCTTAGATTGGCAGGTAGCTGAAGCTTTCTTT	CASSLDWQVAEAFF
many	TRBD2	TRBV25-1	TRBJ2-3	TGTGCCAGCAGTTCCACCAGCGGGAGAGCAGATACGCAGTATTTT	CASSSTSGRADTQYF
few	TRBD1	TRBV2	TRBJ2-7	TGTGCCAGCAGCGGACAGGGGGTTCCTACCTACGAGCAGTACTTC	CASSGQGVPTYEQYF
many	TRBD1	TRBV4-3	TRBJ1-3	TGCGCCAGCAGCCAAGATTGGGGCCAGGGGGGAGTTTCTGGAAACACCATATATTTT	CASSQDWGQGGVSGNTIYF
many	TRBD2	TRBV4-1	TRBJ2-3	TGCGCCAGCAGCCAAAGGCTAGCGGGGGGGCTGGGCACAGATACGCAGTATTTT	CASSQRLAGGLGTDTQYF
-	-	TRBV11-2	TRBJ2-3	TGTGCCAGCAGCTTAAGGAGAAGCACAGATACGCAGTATTTT	CASSLRRSTDTQYF
few	TRBD1	TRBV4-1	TRBJ1-2	TGCGCCAGCAGCCAAGACAGGGGGCGAGGAGGCTACACCTTC	CASSQDRGRGGYTF
many	TRBD2	TRBV20-1	TRBJ2-1	TGCAGTGCTTCCGTAGCGGGGGGATACAATGAGCAGTTCTTC	CSASVAGGYNEQFF
few	-	TRBV7-2	TRBJ2-3	TGTGCCAGCAGCCAGGTAAAATCAGATACGCAGTATTTT	CASSQVKSDTQYF
many	-	TRBV30	TRBJ2-1	TGTGCCTGGAGTGTCGGACTCGTAAGCTCCTACAATGAGCAGTTCTTC	CAWSVGLVSSYNEQFF
-	-	TRBV15	TRBJ2-3	TGTGCCACCAGCATAGAGTCTCTTCACTCTGGTGGTACGCAGTATTTT	CATSIESLHSGGTQYF
-	-	TRBV5-1	TRBJ1-2	TGCGCCAGCAGCTTGGTACAGGGAGATGGCTACACCTTC	CASSLVQGDGYTF
many	TRBD2	TRBV5-1	TRBJ2-3	TGCGCCAGCAGCCGAGGACTAGCGGGGGAGACAGATACGCAGTATTTT	CASSRGLAGETDTQYF
few	TRBD2	TRBV6-5	TRBJ2-7	TGTGCCAGCAGTCGAATTCCTAGCGGGGGTACCTACGAGCAGTACTTC	CASSRIPSGGTYEQYF
few	TRBD2	TRBV19	TRBJ2-1	TGTGCCAGTAGTGCCCGGACTAGCGGGGGGCGGTACAATGAGCAGTTCTTC	CASSARTSGGRYNEQFF
-	-	TRBV5-1	TRBJ2-1	TGCGCCAGCAGCTTGGAGGCATCGTCCTACAATGAGCAGTTCTTC	CASSLEASSYNEQFF
-	TRBD1	TRBV7-9	TRBJ2-3	TGTGCCAGCAGCAAGACAGGGCTCCCCACAGATACGCAGTATTTT	CASSKTGLPTDTQYF
few	-	TRBV4-1	TRBJ1-2	TGCGCCAGCAGCCAGGGGCGGGCGTGGGGGGCCAGGGGCTACACCTTC	CASSQGRAWGARGYTF
few	TRBD2	TRBV7-8	TRBJ2-3	TGTGCCAGCAGCTCCACGACTAGCGGGGGGGCAGATACGCAGTATTTT	CASSSTTSGGADTQYF
few	TRBD1	TRBV29-1	TRBJ1-2	TGCAGCGTTTGGACAGGGGGCTCTTTTGGCTACACCTTC	CSVWTGGSFGYTF
many	TRBD2	TRBV7-9	TRBJ2-5	TGTGCCAGCAGCTTTACTAGCGGGAGGCCTGTGGGAGAGACCCAGTACTTC	CASSFTSGRPVGETQYF
-	TRBD2	TRBV4-1	TRBJ2-3	TGCGCCAGCAGCCAAGTCAGGGGCGGGGGGGTGACAGATACGCAGTATTTT	CASSQVRGGGVTDTQYF
many	-	TRBV5-1	TRBJ1-5	TGCGCCAGCAGCTTGAACGGGAATAGCAATCAGCCCCAGCATTTT	CASSLNGNSNQPQHF
few	TRBD2	TRBV7-8	TRBJ2-5	TGTGCCAGCAGCCCTCCGACTAGCGGGAGAACCCAGTACTTC	CASSPPTSGRTQYF
-	-	TRBV7-3	TRBJ1-1	TGTGCCAGCAGCCCTCTCATTAGGGGGGAAGCTTTCTTT	CASSPLIRGEAFF
many	-	TRBV4-1	TRBJ1-5	TGCGCCAGCAGCCACCCCGGGGTTAGCAATCAGCCCCAGCATTTT	CASSHPGVSNQPQHF
many	-	TRBV6-1	TRBJ2-7	TGTGCCAGCAGTGAAGCGCCTTTGGGACACCGCATTAGTGGCGAGCAGTACTTC	CASSEAPLGHRISGEQYF
few	-	TRBV5-1	TRBJ2-6	TGCGCCAGCAGCTTGGGACGGCTCTCTGGGGCCAACGTCCTGACTTTC	CASSLGRLSGANVLTF